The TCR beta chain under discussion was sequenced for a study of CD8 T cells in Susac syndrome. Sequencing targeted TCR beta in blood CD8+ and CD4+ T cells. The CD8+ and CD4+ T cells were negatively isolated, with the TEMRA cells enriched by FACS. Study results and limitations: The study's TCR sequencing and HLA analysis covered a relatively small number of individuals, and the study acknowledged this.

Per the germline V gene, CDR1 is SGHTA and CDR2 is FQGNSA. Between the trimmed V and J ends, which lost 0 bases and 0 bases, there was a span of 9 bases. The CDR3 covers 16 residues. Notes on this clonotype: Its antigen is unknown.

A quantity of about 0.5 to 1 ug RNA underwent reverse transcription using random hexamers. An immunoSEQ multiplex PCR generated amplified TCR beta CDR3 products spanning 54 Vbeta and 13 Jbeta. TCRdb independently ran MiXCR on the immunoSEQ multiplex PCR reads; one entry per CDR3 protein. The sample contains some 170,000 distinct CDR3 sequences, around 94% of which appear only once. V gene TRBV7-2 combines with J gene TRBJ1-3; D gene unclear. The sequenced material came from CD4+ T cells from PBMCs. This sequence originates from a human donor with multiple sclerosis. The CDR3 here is CASSLAPADSGNTIYF. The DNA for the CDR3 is TGTGCCAGCAGCTTAGCCCCGGCGGACTCTGGAAACACCATATATTTT.